What follows are 27 T cell receptor beta chains derived from one specimen sequenced in a study of cytomegalovirus exposure and HLA in healthy donors. The PCR ran on 60 Vbeta and 13 Jbeta primers. The data were produced by immunoSEQ multiplex PCR, yet TCRdb's version contains in-frame clones alone and is incomplete. The sample comprises about 130,000 clones, around 68% of which are singletons, and 3% to 4.5% rests with the top ten. Material: PBMCs. The receptors originated from a man aged 35 to 55 in good health and CMV-seropositive.

J is TRBJ2-7 and V is TRBV19, with 7 bases matching TRBD1. Germline assignment: CDR1 LNHDA and CDR2 SQIVND (reference sequence). V lost 6 bases, J lost 3 bases, and 8 bases stayed unmatched. The CDR3 consists of 14 residues. The CDR3 spells CASSTRDRLYEQYF. In nucleotides, the CDR3 is TGTGCCAGTAGCACCCGGGACAGACTCTACGAGCAGTACTTC.

The chain combines TRBV11-3 with TRBJ2-2, with a weak D call TRBD1 (7 bases). CDR1 and CDR2 from the germline V gene are SGHNT and YENEEA. This CDR3 contains 15 residues. The germline V and J ends were trimmed by 2 bases and 5 bases, with 12 bases remaining between them. DNA for the CDR3: TGTGCCAGCAGCTTATCTCAGGGGGGTACCGGGGAGCTGTTTTTT. It specifies CASSLSQGGTGELFF.

To note about this clone: Here the CDR3 omits its conserved ending phenylalanine or tryptophan, so a read error is the likely source. The V call is TRBV5-1, the J call TRBJ1-6, with 7 bases aligning to TRBD1. The CDR3 sequence is 14 residues long. In germline, CDR1 is SGHRS, CDR2 YFSETQ. J was trimmed by 7 bases and V by 7 bases; bases with no gene match: 8. This CDR3 reads CASASGTVNSPLHL. Here the CDR3 DNA reads TGCGCCAGCGCCTCCGGGACAGTGAATTCACCCCTCCACCTT.

V is TRBV19 and J is TRBJ1-5; TRBD1 aligns across 8 bases. CDR3 length: 18 amino acids. Trimming cost V 4 bases and J 8 bases; bases outside gene matches: 19. Germline V lookup: CDR1 LNHDA, CDR2 SQIVND (reference sequence). CDR3 sequence (DNA): TGTGCCAGTAGTAGCCCTCCCTATTCGGACAGGGCTACGGAGCCCCAGCATTTT. As protein: CASSSPPYSDRATEPQHF.

In its sample, this clone was seen once. The V call is TRBV2, the J call TRBJ2-5, with 9 bases fitting TRBD1. V was clipped by 6 bases and J by 2 bases; unmatched bases: 4. Germline V lookup: CDR1 SNHLY, CDR2 FYNNEI. The CDR3 extends over 14 amino acids. Here the CDR3 reads CASRGTGLQETQYF. The CDR3 DNA reads as TGTGCCAGCAGGGGGACAGGGCTACAAGAGACCCAGTACTTC.

This clone was recorded once. The DNA of the CDR3 is TGTGCCAGCAGCAAACGGAGGGCTAGCGGGAGCGTCGACATTCAGTACTTC. Translating gives CASSKRRASGSVDIQYF. V usage is TRBV21-1 and J usage is TRBJ2-4; the DNA was not compared with TRBD2, the D call given in the table. TRBV21-1 is a documented pseudogene. The CDR3 has 17 amino acids.

The sample holds one count of this clone. V and J are TRBV15 and TRBJ1-1; a weak D match, TRBD1 (5 bases). Looked up from germline, CDR1 is LNHNV and CDR2 is YYDKDF (reference sequence). The V gene lost 5 bases and the J gene lost 5 bases, with 24 bases spanning the gap. The CDR3 length is 17 residues. CDR3 coding DNA: TGTGCCACCAGCCCAAGCCCGGCAAGCAGGGTAGGTACTGAAGCTTTCTTT. Translating it yields CATSPSPASRVGTEAFF.

This chain joins TRBV13 and TRBJ1-1; 8 nucleotides agree with TRBD1. CDR1 PRHDT and CDR2 FYEKMQ come from the germline V gene (reference sequence). V was pared by 6 bases and J by 3 bases, with 12 bases of the junction left unmatched. The CDR3 spans 16 residues. The CDR3 coding sequence is TGTGCCAGCAGTTTTACGCGGTTCAGGGGGCACACTGAAGCTTTCTTT. Its protein is CASSFTRFRGHTEAFF.

This clone was observed a handful of times. For the CDR3, the DNA is TGTGCCAGCAGCCTACTAAGGTTGGGGGGGGGCCACGGTCTGGAGCAGTACTTC. Translating it yields CASSLLRLGGGHGLEQYF. The chain links TRBV4-2 to TRBJ2-7, with a possible D match to TRBD2 (7 bases). This CDR3 has 18 amino acids. V was clipped by 4 bases and J by 7 bases, with 29 bases between them. Germline values: CDR1 LGHNA, CDR2 YNFKEQ.

The chain couples TRBV7-9 to TRBJ2-7; D is uncertain. Looked up from germline, CDR1 is SEHNR and CDR2 is FQNEAQ (reference sequence). Trimming took 2 bases from V and 6 from J, leaving 14 bases between them. CDR3 length equals 14 residues. CDR3 residues: CASSLSVAVLEQYF. The CDR3 bases are TGTGCCAGCAGCTTATCTGTGGCAGTCCTCGAGCAGTACTTC.

The chain uses TRBV5-1 and TRBJ2-3; D might be TRBD2 (6 bases). The CDR3 is 15 amino acids. Germline V gives CDR1 SGHRS, CDR2 YFSETQ. V gave up 4 bases and J gave up 2 bases, with 14 bases separating them. The DNA for the CDR3 is TGCGCCAGCAGCCCCTTTGGGGGGACCACAGATACGCAGTATTTT. Residues: CASSPFGGTTDTQYF.

The chain recombines TRBV5-1 with TRBJ2-7; D possibly corresponds to TRBD1 (5 bases). From germline, CDR1 is SGHRS and CDR2 YFSETQ. The CDR3 contains 13 residues. V dropped 2 bases and J dropped 1 base, with 7 bases sitting between them. Here the CDR3 reads CASSFPGSYEQYF. DNA of the CDR3: TGCGCCAGCAGCTTTCCAGGGTCCTACGAGCAGTACTTC.

V gene TRBV7-2 combines with J gene TRBJ2-7; D perhaps matches TRBD1 (5 bases). The CDR3 has 14 residues. V lost 1 base to trimming and J lost 2 bases, with 9 bases between them. The germline gives CDR1 SGHTA, CDR2 FQGNSA. The CDR3 spells CASSLGTSPYEQYF. The CDR3 DNA reads TGTGCCAGCAGCTTAGGGACATCCCCCTACGAGCAGTACTTC.

The chain carries TRBV5-4 and TRBJ1-3; D might be TRBD1 (5 bases). CDR1 is SGHNT, CDR2 YYREEE, per germline (reference sequence). Trimming shortened V by 4 bases and J by 0 bases, and 23 bases separated the two germline ends. The CDR3 loop spans 19 amino acids. CDR3 nucleotide sequence: TGTGCCAGCAGCCCAGGGAACTGGTTGACCGGTGGCTCTGGAAACACCATATATTTT. Protein sequence: CASSPGNWLTGGSGNTIYF.

V gene TRBV5-8 combines with J gene TRBJ2-3, with TRBD1 as a possible D gene (5 bases). Germline V gives CDR1 SGHTS, CDR2 YDEGEE. This CDR3 spans 16 amino acids. Trimming took 5 bases from V and 10 from J, leaving 26 bases between them. CDR3 sequence reads: CASSRRWAAGLGAQYF. Here the CDR3 DNA reads TGTGCCAGCAGTCGGCGGTGGGCAGCAGGGCTCGGTGCGCAGTATTTT. Drawing the rest from reference TRBV5-8 and TRBJ2-3, the complete variable domain is EAGVTQSPTHLIKTRGQQATLRCSPISGHTSVYWYQQALGLGLQFLLWYDEGEERNRGNFPPRFSGRQFPNYSSELNVNALELEDSALYLCASSRRWAAGLGAQYFGPGTRLTVL.

This chain uses TRBV6-5 with TRBJ2-7; D unresolved. Per the germline V gene, CDR1 is MNHEY and CDR2 is SVGAGI. V lost 0 bases, J lost 4 bases, and 13 bases lay in between. This CDR3 comprises 15 residues. The chain's CDR3 is CASSYSVFEDYEQYF. CDR3 coding DNA: TGTGCCAGCAGTTACTCAGTGTTCGAGGATTACGAGCAGTACTTC.

The J gene is TRBJ2-7, the V gene TRBV10-1; the match to TRBD1 covers 8 bases. The CDR3 loop spans 14 amino acids. The ends lost 0 bases at V and 7 bases at J; junction bases unmatched: 5. Germline V gene lookup returns CDR1 WNHNN and CDR2 SYGVQD (reference sequence). The CDR3 is CASSESDRVGEQYF. CDR3 in DNA: TGCGCCAGCAGTGAGTCGGACAGGGTGGGTGAGCAGTACTTC.

CDR3 region: CASSATGTFEAFF. CDR3 coding DNA: TGTGCCAGCAGCGCGACCGGGACATTTGAAGCTTTCTTT. The chain carries TRBV7-9 and TRBJ1-1, with a tentative D call TRBD1 (6 bases). There are 13 residues in the CDR3. Trimming removed 5 bases at V and 7 bases at J, with 14 bases between. CDR1 is SEHNR, CDR2 FQNEAQ, per germline (reference sequence).

V and J are TRBV28 and TRBJ1-5, with D possibly TRBD1 on 5 matching bases. Trimming shortened V by 5 bases and J by 6 bases, and 14 bases separated the two germline ends. The CDR3 is 14 residues long. Germline CDR1 reads MDHEN; CDR2 reads SYDVKM. This CDR3 reads CASSAPHGGQPQHF. In DNA, the CDR3 is TGTGCCAGCAGTGCCCCCCACGGGGGTCAGCCCCAGCATTTT.

V is TRBV5-4 and J is TRBJ2-1, with 13 bases matching TRBD2. V shed 0 bases and J 1 base; nucleotides not matched to a gene: 7. The CDR3 has 19 residues. CDR1 is SGHNT, CDR2 YYREEE, per germline (reference sequence). The CDR3 coding sequence is TGTGCCAGCAGCTTGGGGACTAGCGGGGGACTTGGTTCCTACAATGAGCAGTTCTTC. Translated: CASSLGTSGGLGSYNEQFF. Full variable domain (missing parts from reference TRBV5-4 and TRBJ2-1): ETGVTQSPTHLIKTRGQQVTLRCSSQSGHNTVSWYQQALGQGPQFIFQYYREEENGRGNFPPRFSGLQFPNYSSELNVNALELDDSALYLCASSLGTSGGLGSYNEQFFGPGTRLTVL.

This clone was found a few times. The chain combines TRBV28 with TRBJ1-5; D not resolved. The CDR3 extends over 11 amino acids. V lost 10 bases and J lost 4, with 8 bases in between. The germline gives CDR1 MDHEN, CDR2 SYDVKM. The CDR3 DNA reads as TGTGCCACCTCTTTAAATCAGCCCCAGCATTTT. The encoded protein is CATSLNQPQHF.

This clone was detected only once. The CDR3 protein is CASSKREGSYNEQFF. CDR3 DNA: TGTGCCAGCAGTAAGCGGGAGGGCTCCTACAATGAGCAGTTCTTC. J is TRBJ2-1 and V is TRBV6-5, with 10 bases fitting TRBD2. V dropped 5 bases and J dropped 0; count of bases not matched to a gene: 1. Germline CDR1 MNHEY, CDR2 SVGAGI. The CDR3 is made up of 15 amino acids.

The genes are TRBV30 and TRBJ1-5; the match to TRBD1 covers 8 bases. Germline assignment: CDR1 GTSNPN and CDR2 SVGIG (reference sequence). V lost 2 bases to trimming and J lost 0 bases; unmatched junction nucleotides: 6. The CDR3 contains 16 residues. The CDR3 DNA reads as TGTGCCTGGAGTAGACAGGGGAGAAATAGCAATCAGCCCCAGCATTTT. Translated, it gives CAWSRQGRNSNQPQHF.

This clone was counted a single time. The genes are TRBV25-1 and TRBJ1-2; 10 bases line up with TRBD1. Trimming at V came to 3 bases and at J to 3 bases, leaving 4 bases not matched to a gene. CDR1 is MGHDK and CDR2 is SYGVNS in the germline V gene. The CDR3 has 15 residues. CDR3 DNA sequence: TGTGCCAGCAGTGATCCCGGGACAGGGGACTATGGCTACACCTTC. The encoded protein is CASSDPGTGDYGYTF.

The chain recombines TRBV7-2 with TRBJ2-1; 11 positions match TRBD1. Germline V gene data show CDR1 as SGHTA and CDR2 as FQGNSA. The V gene end was trimmed by 6 bases and the J gene end by 5 bases; junction bases not matched to a gene: 6. This CDR3 has 15 residues. DNA of the CDR3: TGTGCCAGCAGTTCCGGGACAGGGGGACACAATGAGCAGTTCTTC. Translating gives CASSSGTGGHNEQFF.

This clone was observed a few times. This chain links TRBV7-9 with TRBJ1-3; no definite D call. Between the trimmed V and J ends, which lost 1 base and 4 bases, there was a span of 11 bases. The CDR3 totals 15 residues. Germline V gene sequence: CDR1 SEHNR, CDR2 FQNEAQ (reference sequence). DNA of the CDR3: TGTGCCAGCAGCTTAGGAGGAGGGATGGGAAACACCATATATTTT. Translated: CASSLGGGMGNTIYF.

The rearrangement links TRBV5-4 to TRBJ2-3; D is ambiguous. This CDR3 is built from 15 residues. From germline, CDR1 is SGHNT and CDR2 YYREEE (reference sequence). The V gene lost 0 bases and the J gene lost 1 base, with 9 bases spanning the gap. The CDR3 protein is CASSLDPSGTDTQYF. Written as DNA, the CDR3 is TGTGCCAGCAGCTTGGACCCGTCGGGCACAGATACGCAGTATTTT.